The T cell receptor (beta chain) described here comes from a study of cytomegalovirus exposure and HLA in healthy donors. The CDR3 consists of 14 residues. CDR1 is MNHNY and CDR2 is SVGAGI in the germline V gene (reference sequence). With V trimmed by 1 base and J by 7 bases, 1 base remained unmatched. The donors comprised healthy bone marrow donors. The PCR was carried out with 60 Vbeta primers and 13 Jbeta primers. How the authors handled the data: Around 80 million unique TCR beta chains, some 10 million of them shared, were counted by a later analysis. Sequenced by immunoSEQ multiplex PCR; TCRdb stores in-frame clones only, minus some. The V and J calls and clone size were taken over from that table, and D and trimming were inferred from the DNA. Seen here are roughly 120,000 clones, more than 70% observed once, and the top ten hold under 1.2%. Concerning this clone itself: The antigen is not known.

Study outcomes and limitations: Available immune exposure information covered CMV serostatus only.

The sequence derives from a human donor in good health. Sequencing was carried out using PBMCs. The chain carries TRBV6-6 and TRBJ2-1; 10 bases agree with TRBD2. CDR3 sequence: CASSYLGLANEQFF. In DNA, the CDR3 is TGTGCCAGCAGTTACTTGGGACTAGCGAATGAGCAGTTCTTC.